This T cell receptor beta chain was profiled in a study of blood T cells in healthy people across ages. Whole-study results and caveats: Per-million-T-cell TCR beta diversity fell roughly linearly with age.

A second 7 to 11 cycle PCR used barcoded and J-beta primers. TCRdb fed the 5' RACE reads into MiXCR, producing one record per CDR3 protein. The table records 850,000 to 1,100,000 distinct CDR3 sequences, 30% to 40% of them present only once. This CDR3 region has 12 residues. Between the trimmed V and J ends, which lost 11 bases and 2 bases, there was a span of 12 bases. Germline V gives CDR1 SEHNR, CDR2 FQNEAQ (reference sequence). About this clonotype: The antigen remains undetermined.

This sequence was found in a man aged 18 to 29 in good health. The sequenced material came from blood. This chain uses TRBV7-9 with TRBJ1-2; D might be TRBD1 (6 bases). The chain's CDR3 is CAGGSTNYGYTF. CDR3 bases: TGTGCCGGGGGCAGCACGAACTATGGCTACACCTTC.